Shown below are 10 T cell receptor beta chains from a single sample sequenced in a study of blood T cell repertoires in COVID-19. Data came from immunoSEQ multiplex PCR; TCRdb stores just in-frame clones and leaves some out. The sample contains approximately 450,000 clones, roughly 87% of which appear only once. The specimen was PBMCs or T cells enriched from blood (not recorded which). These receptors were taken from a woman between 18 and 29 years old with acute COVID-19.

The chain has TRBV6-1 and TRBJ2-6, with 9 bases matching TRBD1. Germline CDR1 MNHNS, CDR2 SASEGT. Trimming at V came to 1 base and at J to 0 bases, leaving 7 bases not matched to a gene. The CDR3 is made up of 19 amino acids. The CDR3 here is CASSEVVGTGFSGANVLTF. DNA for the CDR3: TGTGCCAGCAGTGAAGTGGTCGGGACAGGGTTCTCTGGGGCCAACGTCCTGACTTTC.

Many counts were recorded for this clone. The CDR3 nucleotides are TGTGCCAGTTCACAGGGTAACAGGGCTGAAGCTTTCTTT. It codes for CASSQGNRAEAFF. The chain couples TRBV7-9 to TRBJ1-1; perhaps TRBD1 as D (6 bases). Germline values: CDR1 SEHNR, CDR2 FQNEAQ (reference sequence). The CDR3 is made up of 13 amino acids. V was clipped by 9 bases and J by 6 bases, with 17 bases between them. Full variable domain (missing parts from reference TRBV7-9 and TRBJ1-1): DTGVSQNPRHKITKRGQNVTFRCDPISEHNRLYWYRQTLGQGPEFLTYFQNEAQLEKSRLLSDRFSAERPKGSFSTLEIQRTEQGDSAMYLCASSQGNRAEAFFGQGTRLTVV.

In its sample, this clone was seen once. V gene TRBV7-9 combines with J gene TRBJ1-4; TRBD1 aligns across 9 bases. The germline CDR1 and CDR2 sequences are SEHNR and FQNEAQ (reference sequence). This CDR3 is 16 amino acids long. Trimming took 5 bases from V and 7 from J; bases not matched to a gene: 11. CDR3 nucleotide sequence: TGTGCCAGCAGCACCGGGACAGGGAGGGAAGTTGAAAAACTGTTTTTT. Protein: CASSTGTGREVEKLFF.

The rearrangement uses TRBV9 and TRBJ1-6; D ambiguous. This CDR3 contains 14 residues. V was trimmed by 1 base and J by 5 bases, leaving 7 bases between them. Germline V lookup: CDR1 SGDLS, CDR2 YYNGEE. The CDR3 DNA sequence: TGTGCCAGCAGCGTAATAGGAGATAATTCACCCCTCCACTTT. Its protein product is CASSVIGDNSPLHF.

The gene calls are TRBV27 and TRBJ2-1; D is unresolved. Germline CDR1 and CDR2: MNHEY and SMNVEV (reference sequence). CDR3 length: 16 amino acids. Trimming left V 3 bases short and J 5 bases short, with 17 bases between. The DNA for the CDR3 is TGTGCCAGCAGTTTTGAGACTGCCGCACTGAACAATGAGCAGTTCTTC. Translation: CASSFETAALNNEQFF.

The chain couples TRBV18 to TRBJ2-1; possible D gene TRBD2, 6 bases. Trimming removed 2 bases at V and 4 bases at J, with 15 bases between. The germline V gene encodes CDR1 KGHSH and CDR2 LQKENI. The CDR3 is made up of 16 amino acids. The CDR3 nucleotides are TGTGCCAGCTCACCAGCGTCTAGCGCCCCTTACAATGAGCAGTTCTTC. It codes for CASSPASSAPYNEQFF.

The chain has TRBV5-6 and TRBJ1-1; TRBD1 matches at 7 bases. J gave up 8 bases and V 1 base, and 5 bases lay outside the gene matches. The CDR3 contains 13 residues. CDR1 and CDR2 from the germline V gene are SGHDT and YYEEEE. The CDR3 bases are TGTGCCAGCAGCTTGCAGGGGGTGACAGAAGCTTTCTTT. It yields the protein CASSLQGVTEAFF.

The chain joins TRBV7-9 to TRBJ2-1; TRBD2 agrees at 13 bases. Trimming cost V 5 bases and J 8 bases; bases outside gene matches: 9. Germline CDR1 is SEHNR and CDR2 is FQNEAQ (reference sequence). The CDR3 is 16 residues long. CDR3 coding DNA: TGTGCCAGCAGCCCGAAACTAGCGGGAGGGCCATATGAGCAGTTCTTC. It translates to CASSPKLAGGPYEQFF.

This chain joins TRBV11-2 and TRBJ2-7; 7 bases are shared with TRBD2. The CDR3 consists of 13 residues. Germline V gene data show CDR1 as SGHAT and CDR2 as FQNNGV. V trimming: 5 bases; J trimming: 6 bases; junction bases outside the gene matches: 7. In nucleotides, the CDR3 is TGTGCCAGCAGCCCGGGGGAGGGTGGCGAGCAGTACTTC. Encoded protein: CASSPGEGGEQYF.

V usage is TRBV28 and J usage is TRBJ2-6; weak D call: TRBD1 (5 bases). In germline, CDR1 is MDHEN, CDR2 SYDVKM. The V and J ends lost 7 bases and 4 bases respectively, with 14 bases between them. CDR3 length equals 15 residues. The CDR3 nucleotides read TGTGCCAGCACCCTAGGGGTGGCCGGGGCCAACGTCCTGACTTTC. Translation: CASTLGVAGANVLTF.